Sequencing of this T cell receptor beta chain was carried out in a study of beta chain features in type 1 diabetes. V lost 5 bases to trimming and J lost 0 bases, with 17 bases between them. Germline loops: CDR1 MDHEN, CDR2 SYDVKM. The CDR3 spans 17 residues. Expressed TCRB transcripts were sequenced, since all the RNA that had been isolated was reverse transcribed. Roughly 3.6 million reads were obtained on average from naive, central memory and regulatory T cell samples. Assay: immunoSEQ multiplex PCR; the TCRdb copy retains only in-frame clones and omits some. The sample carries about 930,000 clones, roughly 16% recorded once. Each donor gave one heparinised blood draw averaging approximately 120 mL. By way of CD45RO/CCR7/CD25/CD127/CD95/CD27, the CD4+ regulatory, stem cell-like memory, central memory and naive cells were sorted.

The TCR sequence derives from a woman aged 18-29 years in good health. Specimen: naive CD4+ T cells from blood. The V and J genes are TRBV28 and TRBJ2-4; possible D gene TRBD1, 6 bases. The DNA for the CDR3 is TGTGCCAGCAGTAAAGGACAGATAGTACTAGCCAAAAACATTCAGTACTTC. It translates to CASSKGQIVLAKNIQYF.